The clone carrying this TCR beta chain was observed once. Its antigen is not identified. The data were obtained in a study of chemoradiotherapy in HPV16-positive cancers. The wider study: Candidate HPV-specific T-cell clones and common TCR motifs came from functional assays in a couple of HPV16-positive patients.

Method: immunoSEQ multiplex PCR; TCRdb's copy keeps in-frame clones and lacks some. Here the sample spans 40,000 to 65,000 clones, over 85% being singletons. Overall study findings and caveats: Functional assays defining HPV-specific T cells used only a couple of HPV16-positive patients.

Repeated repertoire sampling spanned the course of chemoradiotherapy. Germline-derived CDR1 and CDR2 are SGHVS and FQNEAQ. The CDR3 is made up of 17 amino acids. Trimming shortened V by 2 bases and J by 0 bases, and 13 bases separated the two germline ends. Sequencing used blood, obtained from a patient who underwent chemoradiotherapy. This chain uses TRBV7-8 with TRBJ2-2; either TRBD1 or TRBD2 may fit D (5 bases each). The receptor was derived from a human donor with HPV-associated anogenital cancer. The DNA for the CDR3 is TGTGCCAGCAGCTTACATCGTGGGGGACCGAACACCGGGGAGCTGTTTTTT. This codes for CASSLHRGGPNTGELFF.